Listed below are T cell receptor beta chains from one sample, sequenced in a study of blood T cell repertoires in COVID-19. Clones were sequenced by immunoSEQ multiplex PCR, and TCRdb holds only the in-frame ones, with some missing. The sample records about 120,000 clones, around two thirds being singletons. Sequenced material: peripheral blood. These receptors were collected from a woman aged 70 to 79 with acute or convalescent COVID-19. Each CDR3 is given with its conserved first and last residue. Each record gives: D gene, J gene, V gene, CDR3 length, clone size, CDR3 DNA, CDR3 protein. The D gene is left open where the match is weak. Not every row has a clone size; where given, it reads once, few, many or a size class.

- TRBJ1-2 TRBV6-4 15 few TGTGCCAGCAGTGAGAGAGGAGCTCTTTTCTCTAGCTACACCTTC CASSERGALFSSYTF
- TRBJ1-5 TRBV28 17 - TGTGCCAGCAGTTTATTCAGGGATCTTGATAGCAATCAGCCCCAGCATTTT CASSLFRDLDSNQPQHF
TRBD1 TRBJ1-2 TRBV7-2 16 - TGTGCCAGCATTCCAGACAGGGGGCGAGGGACCTATGGCTACACCTTC CASIPDRGRGTYGYTF
TRBD2 TRBJ2-1 TRBV19 19 few TGTGCCAGTAGTACTAGACTAGCGGGGGGACCTGTCTCCTACAATGAGCAGTTCTTC CASSTRLAGGPVSYNEQFF
TRBD1 TRBJ2-7 TRBV6-5 13 - TGTGCCAGCAGGGGGACAGTCTCCTACGAGCAGTACTTC CASRGTVSYEQYF
- TRBJ1-2 TRBV30 14 few TGTGCCTGGAGTGCACGGGAGGGGAGAGGGGGCTACACCTTC CAWSAREGRGGYTF
TRBD1 TRBJ1-6 TRBV4-1 19 few TGCGCCAGCAGCCAAGCCCTGGACAGGGGCGAACAGGTGAATTCACCCCTCCACTTT CASSQALDRGEQVNSPLHF
- TRBJ2-5 TRBV7-2 14 - TGTGCCAGCAGCCAAGGATCAGGGGCAGAGACCCAGTACTTC CASSQGSGAETQYF
TRBD1 TRBJ1-2 TRBV6-2/TRBV6-3 14 - TGTGCCAGCAGCGGACAGGGGACTAACTATGGCTACACCTTC CASSGQGTNYGYTF
TRBD1 TRBJ1-4 TRBV4-3 15 - TGCGCCAGCAGCCCATCCGGGACAGGGCACGAAAAACTGTTTTTT CASSPSGTGHEKLFF
- TRBJ2-7 TRBV7-9 14 - TGTGCCAGCAGCTTATCGGGGGGCCGGTACGAGCAGTACTTC CASSLSGGRYEQYF
- TRBJ2-3 TRBV5-6 15 - TGTGCCAGCAGCTTGGGGCTAGCAGCTACAGATACGCAGTATTTT CASSLGLAATDTQYF
TRBD1 TRBJ1-3 TRBV6-2/TRBV6-3 14 - TGTGCCAGCAGTACCGGACAGGATGGAAACACCATATATTTT CASSTGQDGNTIYF
TRBD2 TRBJ2-5 TRBV5-8 13 - TGTGCCAGCAGCAAACGGGGGGTAGAGACCCAGTACTTC CASSKRGVETQYF
- TRBJ2-1 TRBV18 14 once TGTGCCAGCTCACTTGGACATCGCTACAATGAGCAGTTCTTC CASSLGHRYNEQFF
- TRBJ1-4 TRBV5-5 15 - TGTGCCAGCTCTTTAAACGCGGGGTCGGCGTCTGAACTGTTTTTT CASSLNAGSASELFF
- TRBJ1-5 TRBV5-6 15 - TGTGCCAGCAGCTCCTGGGCCCTTAGCAATCAGCCCCAGCATTTT CASSSWALSNQPQHF